The 18 T cell receptor beta chains given below trace back to one sample, sequenced in a study of T-cell reconstitution after alpha-beta-depleted transplantation in children. A TCRbeta library incorporating unique molecular identifiers was prepared. From the PCR reads, TCRdb called clonotypes with MiXCR, one entry per CDR3 protein. The sample lists 200,000 to 250,000 distinct CDR3 sequences, 12% occurring once. Sequencing used PBMCs from the stem cell graft donor, obtained from the stem cell graft. All receptors come from a human donor who donated a stem cell graft to a child with acute lymphoblastic leukemia.

This clonotype was observed many times. J is TRBJ1-1 and V is TRBV7-2; 8 bases are a match to TRBD1. The germline CDR1 and CDR2 sequences are SGHTA and FQGNSA. The V gene end was trimmed by 5 bases and the J gene end by 1 base; junction bases not matched to a gene: 6. This CDR3 is 15 amino acids long. The DNA of the CDR3 is TGTGCCAGCAGCAGCGACAGGGGCAGGAACACTGAAGCTTTCTTT. Its protein product is CASSSDRGRNTEAFF.

This clonotype was seen a handful of times. This chain links TRBV27 with TRBJ1-5; 7 bases line up with TRBD1. V dropped 5 bases and J dropped 6; count of bases not matched to a gene: 13. Germline lookup yields CDR1 MNHEY and CDR2 SMNVEV (reference sequence). CDR3 length equals 16 residues. Here the CDR3 DNA reads TGTGCCAGCAGTCCCCGGACAGGCCGCCAACCTCAGCCCCAGCATTTT. This encodes CASSPRTGRQPQPQHF.

This clonotype was counted ten times or more. The gene calls are TRBV4-3 and TRBJ2-1; 7 nucleotides match TRBD1. V was pared by 3 bases and J by 8 bases, with 10 bases of the junction left unmatched. Germline V gives CDR1 LGHNA, CDR2 YSLEER. The CDR3 extends over 15 amino acids. In DNA form, the CDR3 reads TGCGCCAGCAGCCAGGCCGACGACAGGGACGATGAGCAGTTCTTC. This encodes CASSQADDRDDEQFF.

Many counts were recorded for this clonotype. This chain connects TRBV7-8 to TRBJ2-7, with 9 bases aligning to TRBD1. The CDR3 runs to 16 residues. With V trimmed by 0 bases and J by 5 bases, 8 bases remained unmatched. Germline V CDR1 and CDR2: SGHVS, FQNEAQ. The CDR3 loop is CASSLALGQGTHEQYF. As DNA, the CDR3 is TGTGCCAGCAGCTTAGCGCTAGGACAGGGGACCCACGAGCAGTACTTC. Looking up the rest from reference TRBV7-8 and TRBJ2-7 gives the full variable domain: GAGVSQSPRYKVAKRGQDVALRCDPISGHVSLFWYQQALGQGPEFLTYFQNEAQLDKSGLPSDRFFAERPEGSVSTLKIQRTQQEDSAVYLCASSLALGQGTHEQYFGPGTRLTVT.

This clonotype was recorded many times. For the CDR3, the DNA is TGTGCCAGCAGCCCCCGGGGGGCAAAGACCCAGTACTTC. It yields the protein CASSPRGAKTQYF. The V and J genes are TRBV7-2 and TRBJ2-5; a possible D gene is TRBD2 (7 bases). Germline V gives CDR1 SGHTA, CDR2 FQGNSA. V shed 5 bases and J shed 6 bases, with 13 bases lying between them. The CDR3 contains 13 residues.

The sample holds a few counts of this clonotype. The V and J genes are TRBV5-4 and TRBJ1-3; D is uncertain. The germline V and J ends were trimmed by 0 bases and 1 base, with 23 bases remaining between them. The CDR3 runs to 20 residues. CDR1 and CDR2 (germline): SGHNT, YYREEE (reference sequence). Here the CDR3 reads CASSLAEGGVEVRSGNTIYF. In nucleotides, the CDR3 is TGTGCCAGCAGCTTGGCCGAAGGCGGGGTAGAGGTACGGTCTGGAAACACCATATATTTT.

This clonotype was detected ten times or more. The chain employs TRBV29-1 and TRBJ2-7; D possibly corresponds to TRBD1 (6 bases). Germline CDR1 is SQVTM and CDR2 is ANQGSEA. Trimming left V 6 bases short and J 4 bases short, with 10 bases between. CDR3 size: 11 residues. CDR3 coding DNA: TGCAGCGTCAACAGGGATTACGAGCAGTACTTC. This encodes CSVNRDYEQYF.

This clonotype showed up many times. The chain couples TRBV5-1 to TRBJ2-3, with 7 positions matching TRBD2. Unmatched junction bases numbered 6, after V lost 6 bases and J lost 5 bases. The length of the CDR3 is 13 residues. CDR1 SGHRS and CDR2 YFSETQ come from the germline V gene. CDR3 region: CASKRGAIDTQYF. CDR3 in DNA: TGCGCCAGCAAGCGGGGAGCTATAGATACGCAGTATTTT.

The genes are TRBV5-1 and TRBJ1-1, with D possibly TRBD1 on 5 matching bases. The CDR3 extends over 14 amino acids. Germline CDR1 SGHRS, CDR2 YFSETQ. V dropped 3 bases and J dropped 3 bases, with 12 bases sitting between them. The chain's CDR3 is CASSWGDGYTEAFF. DNA of the CDR3: TGCGCCAGCAGCTGGGGGGACGGTTACACTGAAGCTTTCTTT.

The table lists this clonotype with many counts. The chain recombines TRBV7-2 with TRBJ2-5; D might be TRBD1 (6 bases). Germline assignment: CDR1 SGHTA and CDR2 FQGNSA. The CDR3 spans 16 residues. V gave up 3 bases and J gave up 2 bases, with 16 bases separating them. This CDR3 reads CASSLTGVRGQETQYF. The CDR3 bases are TGTGCCAGCAGCTTGACTGGGGTGAGGGGGCAAGAGACCCAGTACTTC.

At least ten counts were recorded for this clonotype. V usage is TRBV12-3 or TRBV12-4 and J usage is TRBJ1-1; D perhaps matches TRBD1 (6 bases). CDR3 size: 14 residues. Trimming left V 3 bases short and J 7 bases short, with 15 bases between. The chain's CDR3 is CASSLIGGLNEAFF. CDR3 sequence (DNA): TGTGCCAGCAGTTTGATCGGGGGCTTGAATGAAGCTTTCTTT.

This chain connects TRBV4-3 to TRBJ2-1; 7 bases fit TRBD2. V dropped 0 bases and J dropped 8; count of bases not matched to a gene: 13. The CDR3 spans 17 residues. CDR1 and CDR2 from the germline V gene are LGHNA and YSLEER. CDR3 amino acids: CASSQDYLADLDYEQFF. CDR3 DNA: TGCGCCAGCAGCCAAGATTACCTAGCGGACCTAGACTATGAGCAGTTCTTC.

In this sample, this clonotype turned up many times. V usage is TRBV20-1 and J usage is TRBJ1-2; no definite D call. V was cut by 0 bases and J by 8 bases, with 7 bases left in between. Germline V CDR1 and CDR2: DFQATT, SNEGSKA (reference sequence). This CDR3 comprises 11 residues. The CDR3 DNA follows: TGCAGTGCTAGAGATTCGGGGGGCTACACCTTC. It specifies CSARDSGGYTF.

The table lists this clonotype with many counts. The chain couples TRBV6-4 to TRBJ2-1; the D gene is possibly TRBD2 (6 bases). This CDR3 spans 13 amino acids. V shed 11 bases and J shed 6 bases, with 17 bases lying between them. Germline CDR1 is MRHNA and CDR2 is SNTAGT. The CDR3, as DNA: TGTGCCGGAAGAGTGGGGGGAAGCAATGAGCAGTTCTTC. It encodes CAGRVGGSNEQFF.

In its sample, this clonotype was seen many times. The V gene is TRBV6-2 or TRBV6-3, the J gene TRBJ1-1, with 7 bases that match TRBD1. The CDR3 covers 16 residues. With V trimmed by 6 bases and J by 1 base, 11 bases remained unmatched. Germline V gene sequence: CDR1 MNHEY, CDR2 SVGEGT. Written as DNA, the CDR3 is TGTGCCAGCAGAGGGACAGCAACCCGAAAGAACACTGAAGCTTTCTTT. Translated, it gives CASRGTATRKNTEAFF.

This clonotype was found many times. The chain employs TRBV12-3 or TRBV12-4 and TRBJ2-2; D possibly corresponds to TRBD1 (5 bases). This CDR3 region has 14 residues. Deletions cut 3 bases from V and 2 bases from J, with 7 bases between. CDR3 nucleotides: TGTGCCAGCAGTTTTGACAGCAACACCGGGGAGCTGTTTTTT. Translating it yields CASSFDSNTGELFF.

This clonotype was found many times. The chain links TRBV27 to TRBJ1-1, with D perhaps TRBD1 (5 bases). Between the trimmed V and J ends, which lost 6 bases and 5 bases, there was a span of 16 bases. Germline values: CDR1 MNHEY, CDR2 SMNVEV (reference sequence). The CDR3 contains 14 residues. The CDR3 loop is CASRMGRGVTEAFF. The DNA for the CDR3 is TGTGCCAGCAGAATGGGGAGGGGAGTTACTGAAGCTTTCTTT.

The rearrangement links TRBV6-2 or TRBV6-3 to TRBJ2-7; D might be TRBD1 (7 bases). The CDR3 length is 14 residues. Trimming removed 4 bases at V and 5 bases at J, with 15 bases between. CDR1 MNHEY and CDR2 SVGEGT come from the germline V gene. CDR3 region: CASSSPTGRHEQYF. The CDR3, as DNA: TGTGCCAGCAGTTCTCCGACAGGGAGGCACGAGCAGTACTTC.